These T cell receptor beta chains were read from a single sample in a study of T cells in localized non-small cell lung cancer. Method: immunoSEQ multiplex PCR; TCRdb's copy keeps in-frame clones and lacks some. The table shows around 15,000 clones, with roughly 90% occurring only once. Sequenced here: peripheral blood mononuclear cells, sampled before any cancer treatment. All receptors come from a woman aged 40 to 75 with stage III lung adenocarcinoma. Each CDR3 is given with its conserved first and last residue. A D gene is named only where the DNA matches it firmly. Size is stated for part of the rows, as once, few or many counts, or as a class when the clone is expanded.

cdr3_aa cdr3_nt j_call v_call d_call clone_size
CASSLAQGETGELFF TGTGCCAGCAGCTTAGCGCAGGGAGAGACCGGGGAGCTGTTTTTT TRBJ2-2 TRBV11-2 NA once
CASSLGQGATEAFF TGTGCCAGCAGCTTGGGACAGGGGGCAACTGAAGCTTTCTTT TRBJ1-1 TRBV7-2 TRBD1 NA
CASSLELPPNTGELFF TGCGCCAGCAGCTTGGAGCTTCCACCGAACACCGGGGAGCTGTTTTTT TRBJ2-2 TRBV5-1 NA NA
CASSPRSNTEAFF TGTGCCAGCAGTCCCCGGTCGAACACTGAAGCTTTCTTT TRBJ1-1 TRBV27 NA NA
CASSLVADSPLHF TGTGCCAGCAGCTTAGTAGCCGATTCACCCCTCCACTTT TRBJ1-6 TRBV7-9 NA NA
CASSYTGTGVTDTQYF TGCGCCAGCAGCTACACCGGGACAGGGGTTACAGATACGCAGTATTTT TRBJ2-3 TRBV5-1 TRBD1 NA
CASSLGGLYANTGELFF TGTGCCAGCAGCTTGGGGGGGCTCTACGCGAACACCGGGGAGCTGTTTTTT TRBJ2-2 TRBV5-4 NA NA
CASSENLAGGRTETQYF TGTGCCAGCAGTGAAAATCTAGCGGGGGGGCGAACGGAGACCCAGTACTTC TRBJ2-5 TRBV6-1 TRBD2 NA
CAWSRQRDRVVF TGTGCCTGGAGTAGGCAAAGGGACAGGGTGGTCTTC TRBJ1-2 TRBV30 TRBD1 NA
CASSYSRLAANYEQYF TGTGCCAGCAGTTATTCCCGACTAGCGGCAAACTACGAGCAGTACTTC TRBJ2-7 TRBV6-5 TRBD2 NA
CASSVQGLGGYDEQFF TGTGCCAGCAGCGTACAAGGACTAGGAGGGTACGATGAGCAGTTCTTC TRBJ2-1 TRBV9 TRBD2 NA
CASSYGSGRGQETQYF TGTGCCAGCAGCTACGGTAGCGGGAGAGGGCAAGAGACCCAGTACTTC TRBJ2-5 TRBV5-4 TRBD2 NA
CASSLPSAGGNEQFF TGTGCCAGCAGCTTGCCGTCTGCGGGGGGCAATGAGCAGTTCTTC TRBJ2-1 TRBV5-4 TRBD2 NA
CASSDALAFF TGTGCCAGCAGTGATGCACTGGCTTTCTTT TRBJ1-1 TRBV6-1 NA NA
CASSLDPTVAQFF TGTGCCAGCAGCTTAGATCCAACCGTGGCGCAGTTCTTC TRBJ2-1 TRBV7-6 NA NA
CAWSSDRQPQHF TGTGCCTGGAGTTCGGACCGGCAGCCCCAGCATTTT TRBJ1-5 TRBV30 NA NA
CASNTYDATNEKLFF TGTGCCAGCAACACCTACGATGCAACTAATGAAAAACTGTTTTTT TRBJ1-4 TRBV28 NA NA
CASSDEGAGYTF TGTGCCAGCAGTGACGAGGGCGCGGGCTACACCTTC TRBJ1-2 TRBV6-1 NA NA
CASSLSQAEGIQYF TGCGCCAGCAGCTTGAGCCAGGCTGAGGGCATTCAGTACTTC TRBJ2-4 TRBV5-1 NA NA
CASSSTLQGGTTNEKLFF TGTGCCAGCAGTTCCACTTTACAGGGGGGGACAACTAATGAAAAACTGTTTTTT TRBJ1-4 TRBV28 TRBD1 NA
CASSFSSGGDTQYF TGCGCCAGCAGCTTCTCTAGCGGAGGGGATACGCAGTATTTT TRBJ2-3 TRBV5-1 TRBD2 NA
CASSQVREGIQYF TGTGCCAGCTCACAGGTTCGTGAGGGCATTCAGTACTTC TRBJ2-4 TRBV18 NA NA
CASSGGVPYEQYF TGTGCCAGCTCGGGAGGGGTTCCCTACGAGCAGTACTTC TRBJ2-7 TRBV2 TRBD2 NA
CASRSLQGNTEAFF TGTGCCAGCAGGTCCTTACAGGGGAACACTGAAGCTTTCTTT TRBJ1-1 TRBV27 NA NA
CASSVGPGGGQPQHF TGTGCCAGCAGCGTCGGGCCAGGGGGCGGACAGCCCCAGCATTTT TRBJ1-5 TRBV7-9 TRBD1 NA
CASSSNELDADTQYF TGTGCCAGCAGCTCCAATGAACTAGACGCAGATACGCAGTATTTT TRBJ2-3 TRBV11-3 NA NA
CASSLVPRGGRDTQYF TGCGCCAGCAGCTTGGTTCCCAGGGGGGGACGAGATACGCAGTATTTT TRBJ2-3 TRBV5-1 NA NA
CASSLGQGDEQYF TGTGCCAGCAGCTTGGGACAGGGGGACGAGCAGTACTTC TRBJ2-7 TRBV11-3 TRBD1 NA